This entry lists 3 T cell receptor beta chains sequenced from one sample in a study of CD8 T cells in Susac syndrome. An input of 0.5 to 1 ug of RNA was subjected to reverse transcription using random hexamers. TCRdb reprocessed the immunoSEQ multiplex PCR reads via MiXCR and lists one record per CDR3 protein. The sample records fewer than 90,000 distinct CDR3 sequences, approximately 93% being singletons. Source material: CD8+ T cells from PBMCs. Source of these receptors: a human donor with Susac syndrome.

This sequence joins TRBV20-1 and TRBJ2-1; 10 nucleotides agree with TRBD1. Trimming cost V 1 base and J 10 bases; bases outside gene matches: 10. This CDR3 comprises 15 residues. Per the germline V gene, CDR1 is DFQATT and CDR2 is SNEGSKA (reference sequence). The CDR3 nucleotides read TGCAGTGCTAGAGCACCGGGACAGGGGTTCTGGGAGCAGTTCTTC. It translates to CSARAPGQGFWEQFF.

V is TRBV5-6 and J is TRBJ2-2; possible D gene TRBD2, 5 bases. V was clipped by 1 base and J by 0 bases, with 10 bases between them. Germline CDR1 reads SGHDT; CDR2 reads YYEEEE. The CDR3 totals 16 residues. The CDR3 DNA is TGTGCCAGCAGCTTGTTTCGGACTCCGAACACCGGGGAGCTGTTTTTT. Encoded protein: CASSLFRTPNTGELFF.

CDR3 coding DNA: TGTGCCTGGACCAGGGACAGGGGTTACGAGCAGTACTTC. Its protein is CAWTRDRGYEQYF. The genes are TRBV30 and TRBJ2-7; TRBD1 agrees at 10 bases. V trimming: 4 bases; J trimming: 4 bases; junction bases outside the gene matches: 4. The CDR3 has 13 residues. Germline CDR1 and CDR2: GTSNPN and SVGIG (reference sequence).